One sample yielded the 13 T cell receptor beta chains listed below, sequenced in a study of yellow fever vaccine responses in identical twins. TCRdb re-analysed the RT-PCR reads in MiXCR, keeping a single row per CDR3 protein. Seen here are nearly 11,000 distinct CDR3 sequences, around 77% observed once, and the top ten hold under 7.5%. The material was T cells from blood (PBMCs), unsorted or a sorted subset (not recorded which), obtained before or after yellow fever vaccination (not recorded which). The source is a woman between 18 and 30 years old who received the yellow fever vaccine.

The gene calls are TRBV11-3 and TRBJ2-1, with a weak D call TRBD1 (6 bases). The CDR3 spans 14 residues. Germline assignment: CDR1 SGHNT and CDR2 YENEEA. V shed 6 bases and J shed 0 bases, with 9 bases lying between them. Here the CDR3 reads CASSQGSSYNEQFF. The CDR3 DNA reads TGTGCCAGCAGTCAGGGGAGCTCCTACAATGAGCAGTTCTTC.

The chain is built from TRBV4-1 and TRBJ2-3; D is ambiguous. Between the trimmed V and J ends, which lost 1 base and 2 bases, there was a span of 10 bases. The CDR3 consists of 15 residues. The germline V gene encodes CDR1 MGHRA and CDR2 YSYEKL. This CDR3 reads CASSQGAGVTDTQYF. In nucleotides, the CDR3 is TGCGCCAGCAGCCAAGGCGCAGGCGTCACAGATACGCAGTATTTT.

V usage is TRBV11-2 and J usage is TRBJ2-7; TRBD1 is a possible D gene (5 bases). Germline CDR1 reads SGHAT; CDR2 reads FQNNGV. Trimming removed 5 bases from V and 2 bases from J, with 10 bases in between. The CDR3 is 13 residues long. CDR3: CASSQTGTYEQYV. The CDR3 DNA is TGTGCCAGCAGCCAAACAGGAACCTACGAGCAGTACGTC.

CDR3 loop: CASSFRLAGANNEQFF. CDR3 DNA: TGTGCCAGCAGTTTTCGCCTGGCGGGAGCTAACAATGAGCAGTTCTTC. The chain recombines TRBV5-5 with TRBJ2-1, with 7 bases identical to TRBD2. The junction had 13 bases not matched to a gene; V was cut back by 5 bases and J by 5 bases. The CDR3 is made up of 16 amino acids. Per germline, CDR1 SGHKS and CDR2 YYEKEE (reference sequence).

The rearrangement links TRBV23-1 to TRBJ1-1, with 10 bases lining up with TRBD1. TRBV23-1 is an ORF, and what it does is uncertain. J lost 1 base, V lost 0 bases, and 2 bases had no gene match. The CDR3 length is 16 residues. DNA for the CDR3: TGCGCCAGCAGTCAATCGGACAGGGGGACGAACACTGAAGCTTTCTTT. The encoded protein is CASSQSDRGTNTEAFF.

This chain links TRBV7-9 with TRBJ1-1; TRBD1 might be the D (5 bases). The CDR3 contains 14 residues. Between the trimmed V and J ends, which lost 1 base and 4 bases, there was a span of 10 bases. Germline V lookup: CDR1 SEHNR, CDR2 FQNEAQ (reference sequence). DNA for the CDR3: TGTGCCAGCAGCTTAGAATATGGGGGCACTGAAGCTTTCTTT. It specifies CASSLEYGGTEAFF.

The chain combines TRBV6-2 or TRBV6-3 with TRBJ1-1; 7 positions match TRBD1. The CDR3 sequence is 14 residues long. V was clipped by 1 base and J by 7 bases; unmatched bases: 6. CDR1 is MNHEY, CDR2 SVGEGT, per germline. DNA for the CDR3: TGTGCCAGCAGTTACTATTCAGGGGGAAGTGAAGCTTTCTTT. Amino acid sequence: CASSYYSGGSEAFF.

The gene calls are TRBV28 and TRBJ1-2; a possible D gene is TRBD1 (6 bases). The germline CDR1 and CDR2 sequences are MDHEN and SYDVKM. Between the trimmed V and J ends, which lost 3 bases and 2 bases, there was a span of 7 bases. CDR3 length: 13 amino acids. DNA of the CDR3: TGTGCCAGCAGTTTGGGGGCCAACTATGGCTACACCTTC. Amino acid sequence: CASSLGANYGYTF.

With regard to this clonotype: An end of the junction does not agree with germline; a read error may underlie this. CDR3 DNA: TGTGCCAGCAGCCTAACAACTACTGAAAAACTGTTTTTT. Residues: CASSLTTTEKLFF. V gene TRBV11-1 combines with J gene TRBJ1-4, with no clear D. The germline V gene encodes CDR1 SGHAT and CDR2 FQDESV (reference sequence). This CDR3 region has 13 residues.

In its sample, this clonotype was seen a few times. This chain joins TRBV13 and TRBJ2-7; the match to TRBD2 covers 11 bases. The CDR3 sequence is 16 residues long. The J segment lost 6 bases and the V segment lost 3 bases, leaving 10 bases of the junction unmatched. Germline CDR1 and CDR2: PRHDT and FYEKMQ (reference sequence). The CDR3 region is CASSFSFSGRASEQYF. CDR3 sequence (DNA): TGTGCCAGCAGCTTTTCCTTTAGCGGGAGGGCCAGCGAGCAGTACTTC. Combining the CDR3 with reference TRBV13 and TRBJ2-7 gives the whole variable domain AAGVIQSPRHLIKEKRETATLKCYPIPRHDTVYWYQQGPGQDPQFLISFYEKMQSDKGSIPDRFSAQQFSDYHSELNMSSLELGDSALYFCASSFSFSGRASEQYFGPGTRLTVT.

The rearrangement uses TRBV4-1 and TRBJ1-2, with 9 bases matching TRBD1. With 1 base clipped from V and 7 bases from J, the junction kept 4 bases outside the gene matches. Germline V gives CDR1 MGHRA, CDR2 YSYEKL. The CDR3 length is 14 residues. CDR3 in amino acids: CASSQGDRVGGYTF. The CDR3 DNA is TGCGCCAGCAGCCAAGGGGACAGGGTAGGTGGCTACACCTTC.

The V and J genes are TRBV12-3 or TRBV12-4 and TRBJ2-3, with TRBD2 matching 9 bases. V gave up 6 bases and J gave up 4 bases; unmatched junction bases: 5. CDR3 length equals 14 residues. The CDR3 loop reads CASSPGLAPDTQYF. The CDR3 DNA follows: TGTGCCAGCAGCCCGGGACTAGCCCCAGATACGCAGTATTTT.

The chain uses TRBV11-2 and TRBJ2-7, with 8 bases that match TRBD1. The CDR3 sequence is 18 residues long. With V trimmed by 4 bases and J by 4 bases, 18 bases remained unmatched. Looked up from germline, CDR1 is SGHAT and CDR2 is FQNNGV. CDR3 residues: CASSSISRLMTGAYEQYF. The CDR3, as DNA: TGTGCCAGCAGCTCCATATCGCGACTTATGACAGGGGCTTACGAGCAGTACTTC.